What follows describes a single TCR beta chain. The sample belongs to a study of Graves' ophthalmopathy and Graves' hyperthyroidism. Amplification of the TCR beta CDR3 regions used RNA transcripts (as template). RT-PCR in the first round used HTBI primers; a second-round multiplex PCR followed. MiXCR, run by TCRdb on the multiplex PCR reads, gives a single entry per CDR3 protein. Of roughly 500,000 distinct CDR3 sequences in the sample, under 15% are singletons; the top ten hold 9.8%. CDR3 length: 16 amino acids. Germline V gene lookup returns CDR1 MDHEN and CDR2 SYDVKM. Between the trimmed V and J ends, which lost 7 bases and 2 bases, there was a span of 21 bases.

The chain has TRBV28 and TRBJ2-7; D is uncertain. Input material: blood. The sequence came from a woman aged 25 to 39 with Graves' ophthalmopathy. Written as DNA, the CDR3 is TGTGCCAGCACCTACGGTACGGCGACGGGCACCTACGAGCAGTACTTC. Its translation is CASTYGTATGTYEQYF.